A selection of T cell receptor beta chains follows, all from one sample in a study of cytomegalovirus exposure and HLA in healthy donors. Repertoires were generated with immunoSEQ multiplex PCR, while TCRdb's copy carries only in-frame clones and drops some. The table shows 180,000 or so clones, with roughly 86% occurring only once. The sample consisted of PBMCs. The origin of the receptors is a man younger than 40 in good health and CMV-seropositive. The CDR3 runs from the conserved cysteine through the conserved F or W. Each record gives: D gene, V gene, clone size, J gene, CDR3 protein, CDR3 DNA. A D gene is named only where the DNA matches it firmly. Size is omitted from some rows. Given values are once, few, many or a class for expanded clones.

d_gene: TRBD1
v_gene: TRBV4-1
abundance: NA
j_gene: TRBJ2-7
CDR3aa: CASSQRQGAGEQYF
CDR3nt: TGCGCCAGCAGCCAACGACAGGGGGCGGGCGAGCAGTACTTC

d_gene: TRBD1
v_gene: TRBV10-2
abundance: NA
j_gene: TRBJ2-7
CDR3aa: CASRDGQGFTYEQYF
CDR3nt: TGCGCCAGCAGGGACGGACAGGGTTTTACCTACGAGCAGTACTTC

d_gene: TRBD1
v_gene: TRBV10-3
abundance: NA
j_gene: TRBJ1-2
CDR3aa: CAISEGNPGQVNGGYTF
CDR3nt: TGTGCCATCAGTGAGGGGAACCCGGGACAGGTTAATGGAGGCTACACCTTC

d_gene: NA
v_gene: TRBV7-9
abundance: NA
j_gene: TRBJ2-5
CDR3aa: CASSWTSGGRETQYF
CDR3nt: TGTGCCAGCAGCTGGACAAGTGGGGGGCGGGAGACCCAGTACTTC

d_gene: NA
v_gene: TRBV6-5
abundance: once
j_gene: TRBJ2-7
CDR3aa: CASSYVGGKQYF
CDR3nt: TGTGCCAGCAGTTACGTCGGTGGGAAGCAGTACTTC

d_gene: NA
v_gene: TRBV5-1
abundance: NA
j_gene: TRBJ2-2
CDR3aa: CASSRRLGSNTGELFF
CDR3nt: TGCGCCAGCAGCCGCAGACTAGGGTCGAACACCGGGGAGCTGTTTTTT

d_gene: NA
v_gene: TRBV6-6
abundance: NA
j_gene: TRBJ1-5
CDR3aa: CASSPFSGIGNQPQHF
CDR3nt: TGTGCCAGCAGCCCCTTTTCCGGTATTGGCAATCAGCCCCAGCATTTT

d_gene: TRBD1
v_gene: TRBV28
abundance: NA
j_gene: TRBJ1-2
CDR3aa: CASSPADRVGYTF
CDR3nt: TGTGCCAGCAGCCCCGCCGACAGGGTAGGCTACACCTTC

d_gene: NA
v_gene: TRBV7-9
abundance: NA
j_gene: TRBJ1-4
CDR3aa: CAAQGVGEKLFF
CDR3nt: TGTGCCGCCCAAGGGGTGGGTGAAAAACTGTTTTTT

d_gene: NA
v_gene: TRBV6-1
abundance: NA
j_gene: TRBJ1-2
CDR3aa: CASTEEGGRGYGYTF
CDR3nt: TGTGCCAGCACCGAAGAAGGGGGAAGGGGGTATGGCTACACCTTC

d_gene: TRBD1
v_gene: TRBV11-3
abundance: NA
j_gene: TRBJ1-4
CDR3aa: CASSHRGRNEKLFF
CDR3nt: TGTGCCAGCAGTCACAGGGGGCGAAATGAAAAACTGTTTTTT

d_gene: NA
v_gene: TRBV6-1
abundance: NA
j_gene: TRBJ2-2
CDR3aa: CASRRETGELFF
CDR3nt: TGTGCCAGCCGACGGGAGACCGGGGAGCTGTTTTTT

d_gene: NA
v_gene: TRBV27
abundance: NA
j_gene: TRBJ2-7
CDR3aa: CASSTDTYNFYEQYF
CDR3nt: TGTGCCAGCAGTACAGACACCTACAACTTCTACGAGCAGTACTTC

d_gene: TRBD2
v_gene: TRBV27
abundance: NA
j_gene: TRBJ2-3
CDR3aa: CASSWGGSADTQYF
CDR3nt: TGTGCCAGCAGTTGGGGGGGATCGGCAGATACGCAGTATTTT

d_gene: NA
v_gene: TRBV5-1
abundance: NA
j_gene: TRBJ2-3
CDR3aa: CASSLTANTDTQYF
CDR3nt: TGCGCCAGCAGCTTAACAGCGAACACAGATACGCAGTATTTT

d_gene: TRBD2
v_gene: TRBV13
abundance: NA
j_gene: TRBJ2-7
CDR3aa: CASSLVGRGPYEQYF
CDR3nt: TGTGCCAGCAGCTTAGTGGGGAGGGGACCCTACGAGCAGTACTTC

d_gene: TRBD1
v_gene: TRBV9
abundance: few
j_gene: TRBJ2-7
CDR3aa: CASSEGTGFYYEQYF
CDR3nt: TGTGCCAGCAGCGAAGGGACAGGATTTTACTACGAGCAGTACTTC

d_gene: NA
v_gene: TRBV10-3
abundance: few
j_gene: TRBJ2-1
CDR3aa: CAISPSDSYNEQFF
CDR3nt: TGTGCCATCAGTCCAAGCGACTCCTACAATGAGCAGTTCTTC

d_gene: NA
v_gene: TRBV6-5
abundance: NA
j_gene: TRBJ1-1
CDR3aa: CASSYSLRTVLGAFF
CDR3nt: TGTGCCAGCAGTTACTCACTCAGGACGGTCCTTGGAGCTTTCTTT

d_gene: TRBD1
v_gene: TRBV19
abundance: NA
j_gene: TRBJ1-1
CDR3aa: CASTDRGITEAFF
CDR3nt: TGTGCCAGTACTGACAGGGGGATTACTGAAGCTTTCTTT

d_gene: TRBD1
v_gene: TRBV5-1
abundance: NA
j_gene: TRBJ1-1
CDR3aa: CASSLWTGTVEAFF
CDR3nt: TGCGCCAGCAGCTTATGGACAGGGACGGTCGAAGCTTTCTTT

d_gene: NA
v_gene: TRBV2
abundance: NA
j_gene: TRBJ1-6
CDR3aa: CASSGFNAYNSPLHF
CDR3nt: TGTGCCAGCAGTGGTTTCAATGCCTATAATTCACCCCTCCACTTT

d_gene: NA
v_gene: TRBV7-3
abundance: NA
j_gene: TRBJ2-3
CDR3aa: CASSSSTDTQYF
CDR3nt: TGTGCCAGCAGCTCCTCCACAGATACGCAGTATTTT

d_gene: NA
v_gene: TRBV27
abundance: NA
j_gene: TRBJ2-7
CDR3aa: CASRNRVEPTSYEQYF
CDR3nt: TGTGCCAGCAGGAACAGGGTCGAACCCACCTCCTACGAGCAGTACTTC

d_gene: TRBD2
v_gene: TRBV7-9
abundance: once
j_gene: TRBJ2-1
CDR3aa: CASSPIAGADRIGQFF
CDR3nt: TGTGCCAGCAGCCCAATAGCGGGGGCGGACAGGATCGGGCAGTTCTTC

d_gene: NA
v_gene: TRBV6-1
abundance: NA
j_gene: TRBJ2-7
CDR3aa: CAVLTYEQYF
CDR3nt: TGTGCCGTTCTAACCTACGAGCAGTACTTC

d_gene: NA
v_gene: TRBV7-3
abundance: NA
j_gene: TRBJ2-3
CDR3aa: CASSLRGGLTDTQYF
CDR3nt: TGTGCCAGCAGCTTAAGGGGGGGCCTTACAGATACGCAGTATTTT

d_gene: NA
v_gene: TRBV7-2
abundance: NA
j_gene: TRBJ2-7
CDR3aa: CASSLALRTISYEQYF
CDR3nt: TGTGCCAGCAGCTTAGCGCTGCGCACAATCTCCTACGAGCAGTACTTC

d_gene: TRBD2
v_gene: TRBV5-1
abundance: NA
j_gene: TRBJ2-1
CDR3aa: CASSLVPGGAYNEQFF
CDR3nt: TGCGCCAGCAGCTTGGTGCCGGGAGGGGCCTACAATGAGCAGTTCTTC

d_gene: TRBD1
v_gene: TRBV30
abundance: NA
j_gene: TRBJ2-1
CDR3aa: CAWSGGRYNEQFF
CDR3nt: TGTGCCTGGTCAGGGGGTCGGTACAATGAGCAGTTCTTC

d_gene: NA
v_gene: TRBV27
abundance: once
j_gene: TRBJ2-4
CDR3aa: CASSWAGKVGDIQYF
CDR3nt: TGTGCCAGCAGTTGGGCAGGGAAAGTGGGTGACATTCAGTACTTC

d_gene: NA
v_gene: TRBV10-1
abundance: NA
j_gene: TRBJ1-5
CDR3aa: CASSARGQPQHF
CDR3nt: TGCGCCAGCAGTGCCAGGGGTCAGCCCCAGCATTTT

d_gene: TRBD2
v_gene: TRBV14
abundance: few
j_gene: TRBJ2-1
CDR3aa: CASSQGSRTSAQSSYNEQFF
CDR3nt: TGTGCCAGCAGCCAAGGATCGCGAACTAGCGCCCAAAGCTCCTACAATGAGCAGTTCTTC

d_gene: TRBD1
v_gene: TRBV5-1
abundance: NA
j_gene: TRBJ2-1
CDR3aa: CASFRDSSYNEQFF
CDR3nt: TGCGCCAGCTTCCGGGACAGCTCCTACAATGAGCAGTTCTTC

d_gene: NA
v_gene: TRBV19
abundance: NA
j_gene: TRBJ2-1
CDR3aa: CASSIARNWYNEQFF
CDR3nt: TGTGCCAGTAGTATAGCACGGAATTGGTACAATGAGCAGTTCTTC

d_gene: TRBD1
v_gene: TRBV18
abundance: NA
j_gene: TRBJ2-2
CDR3aa: CASSPRQGDGELFF
CDR3nt: TGTGCCAGCTCACCACGACAGGGGGACGGGGAGCTGTTTTTT

d_gene: NA
v_gene: TRBV23-1
abundance: NA
j_gene: TRBJ2-4
CDR3aa: CASSLWEAKNIQYF
CDR3nt: TGCGCCAGCAGTCTATGGGAAGCCAAAAACATTCAGTACTTC

d_gene: NA
v_gene: TRBV11-2
abundance: NA
j_gene: TRBJ2-5
CDR3aa: CASSLDPARDFQETQYF
CDR3nt: TGTGCCAGCAGCTTAGACCCAGCCCGGGACTTTCAAGAGACCCAGTACTTC

d_gene: TRBD1
v_gene: TRBV28
abundance: NA
j_gene: TRBJ1-2
CDR3aa: CASLRAGGFGYTF
CDR3nt: TGTGCCAGTCTTAGGGCAGGGGGCTTTGGCTACACCTTC

d_gene: TRBD1
v_gene: TRBV6-5
abundance: NA
j_gene: TRBJ2-7
CDR3aa: CASRSGTEPYEQYF
CDR3nt: TGTGCCAGCAGGAGTGGGACAGAGCCCTACGAGCAGTACTTC

d_gene: NA
v_gene: TRBV15
abundance: NA
j_gene: TRBJ1-5
CDR3aa: CATSRTPRRGFPSNQPQHF
CDR3nt: TGTGCCACCAGCAGGACCCCGAGGCGAGGTTTTCCGAGCAATCAGCCCCAGCATTTT